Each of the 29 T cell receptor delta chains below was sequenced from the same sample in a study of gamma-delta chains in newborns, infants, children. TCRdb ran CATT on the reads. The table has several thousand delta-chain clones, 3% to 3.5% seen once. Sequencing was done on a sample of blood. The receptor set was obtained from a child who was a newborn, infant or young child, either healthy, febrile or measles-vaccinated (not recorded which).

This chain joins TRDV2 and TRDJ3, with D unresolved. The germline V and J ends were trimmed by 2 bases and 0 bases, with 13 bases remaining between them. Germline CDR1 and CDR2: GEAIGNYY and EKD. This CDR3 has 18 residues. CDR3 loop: CACDILRDVSWDTRQMFF. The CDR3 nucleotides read TGTGCCTGTGACATACTGAGGGACGTCTCCTGGGACACCCGACAGATGTTTTTC.

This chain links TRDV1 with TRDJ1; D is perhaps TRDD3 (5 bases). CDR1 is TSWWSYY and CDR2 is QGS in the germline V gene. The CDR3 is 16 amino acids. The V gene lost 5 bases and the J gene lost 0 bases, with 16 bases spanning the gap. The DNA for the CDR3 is TGTGCTCTTGGGATTCCGGACGTGGGATACACCGATAAACTCATCTTT. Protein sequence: CALGIPDVGYTDKLIF.

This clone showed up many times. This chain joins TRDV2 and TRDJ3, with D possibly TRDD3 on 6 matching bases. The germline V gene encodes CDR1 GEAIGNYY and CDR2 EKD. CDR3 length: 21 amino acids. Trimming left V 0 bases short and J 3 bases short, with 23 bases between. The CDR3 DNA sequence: TGTGCCTGTGACACCGCTTCCGGGGGACCTCAGAAGGACTGGGACACCCGACAGATGTTTTTC. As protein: CACDTASGGPQKDWDTRQMFF.

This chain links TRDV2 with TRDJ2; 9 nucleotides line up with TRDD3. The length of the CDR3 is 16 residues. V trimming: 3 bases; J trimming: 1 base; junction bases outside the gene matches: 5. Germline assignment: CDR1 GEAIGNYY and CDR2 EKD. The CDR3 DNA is TGTGCCTGTGACCTCGTACTGGGGGATTTGACAGCACAACTCTTCTTT. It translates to CACDLVLGDLTAQLFF.

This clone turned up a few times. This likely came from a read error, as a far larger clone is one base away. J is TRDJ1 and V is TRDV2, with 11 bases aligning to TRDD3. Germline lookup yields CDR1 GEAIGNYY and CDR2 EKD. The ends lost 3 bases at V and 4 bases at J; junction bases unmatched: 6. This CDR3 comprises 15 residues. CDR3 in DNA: TGTGCCTGTGACCTACTGGGGGATAGTAACGATAAACTCATCTTT. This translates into CACDLLGDSNDKLIF.

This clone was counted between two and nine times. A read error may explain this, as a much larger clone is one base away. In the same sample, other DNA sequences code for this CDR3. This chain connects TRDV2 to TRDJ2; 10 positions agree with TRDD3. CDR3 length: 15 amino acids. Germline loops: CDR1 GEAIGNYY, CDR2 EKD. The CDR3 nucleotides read TGTGCCTGCGACACCGTGGGGGATACCTCAGCACAACTCTTCTTT. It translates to CACDTVGDTSAQLFF.

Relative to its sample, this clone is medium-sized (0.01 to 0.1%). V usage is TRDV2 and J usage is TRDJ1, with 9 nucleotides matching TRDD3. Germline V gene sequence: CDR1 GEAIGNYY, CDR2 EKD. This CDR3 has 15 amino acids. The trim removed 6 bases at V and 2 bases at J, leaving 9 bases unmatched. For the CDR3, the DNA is TGTGCCTGTCCGCGTACGCTGGGGGATACCGATAAACTCATCTTT. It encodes CACPRTLGDTDKLIF.

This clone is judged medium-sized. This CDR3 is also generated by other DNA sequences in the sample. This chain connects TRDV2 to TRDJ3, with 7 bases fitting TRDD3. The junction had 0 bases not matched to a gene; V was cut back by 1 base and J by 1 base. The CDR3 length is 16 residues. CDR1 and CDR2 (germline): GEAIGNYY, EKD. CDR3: CACDTGGSWDTRQMFF. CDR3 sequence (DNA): TGTGCCTGTGACACTGGGGGATCCTGGGACACCCGACAGATGTTTTTC.

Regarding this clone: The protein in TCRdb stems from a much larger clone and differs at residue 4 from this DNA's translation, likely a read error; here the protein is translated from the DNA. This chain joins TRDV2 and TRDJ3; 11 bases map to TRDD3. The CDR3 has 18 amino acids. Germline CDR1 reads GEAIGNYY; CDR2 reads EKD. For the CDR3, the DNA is TGCGCCTGTTACGTACTGGGGGATAGCTCCTGGGACACCCGACAGATGTTTTTC. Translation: CACYVLGDSSWDTRQMFF.

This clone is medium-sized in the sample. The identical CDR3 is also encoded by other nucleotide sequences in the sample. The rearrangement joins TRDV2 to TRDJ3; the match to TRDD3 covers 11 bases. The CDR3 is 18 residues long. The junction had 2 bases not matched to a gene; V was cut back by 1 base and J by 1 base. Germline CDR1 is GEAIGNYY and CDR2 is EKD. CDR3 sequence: CACDTLGDTSWDTRQMFF. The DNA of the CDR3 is TGTGCCTGTGACACTCTGGGGGATACTTCCTGGGACACCCGACAGATGTTTTTC.

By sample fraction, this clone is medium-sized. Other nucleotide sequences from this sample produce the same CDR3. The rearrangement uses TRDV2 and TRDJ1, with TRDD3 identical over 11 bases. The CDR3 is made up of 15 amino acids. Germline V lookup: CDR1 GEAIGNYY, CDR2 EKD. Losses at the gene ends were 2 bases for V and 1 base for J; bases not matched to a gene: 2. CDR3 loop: CACDRWGIRTDKLIF. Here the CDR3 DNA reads TGTGCCTGTGACAGGTGGGGGATACGCACCGATAAACTCATCTTT.

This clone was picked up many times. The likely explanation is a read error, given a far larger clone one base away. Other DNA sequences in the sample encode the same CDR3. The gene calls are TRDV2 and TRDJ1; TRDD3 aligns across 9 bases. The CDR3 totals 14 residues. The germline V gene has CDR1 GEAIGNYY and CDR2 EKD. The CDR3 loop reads CACDILGDTDELIF. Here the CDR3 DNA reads TGTGCCTGTGACATACTGGGGGACACCGATGAACTCATCTTT.

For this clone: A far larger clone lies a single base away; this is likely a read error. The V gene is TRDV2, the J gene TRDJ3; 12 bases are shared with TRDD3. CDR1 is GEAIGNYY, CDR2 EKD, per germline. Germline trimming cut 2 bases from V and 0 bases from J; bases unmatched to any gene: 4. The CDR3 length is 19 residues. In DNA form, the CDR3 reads TGTGCCTGTGACAACGTACTGGGGGATACCTCCTGGGACACCCGACAGATGTTTTTC. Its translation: CACDNVLGDTSWDTRQMFF.

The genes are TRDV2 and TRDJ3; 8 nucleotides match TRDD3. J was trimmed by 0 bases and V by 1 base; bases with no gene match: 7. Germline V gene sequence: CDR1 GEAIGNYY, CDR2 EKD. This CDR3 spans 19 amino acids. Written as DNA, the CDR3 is TGTGCCTGTGACACAATCCTGGGGGACCGCTCCTGGGACACCCGACAGATGTTTTTC. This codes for CACDTILGDRSWDTRQMFF.

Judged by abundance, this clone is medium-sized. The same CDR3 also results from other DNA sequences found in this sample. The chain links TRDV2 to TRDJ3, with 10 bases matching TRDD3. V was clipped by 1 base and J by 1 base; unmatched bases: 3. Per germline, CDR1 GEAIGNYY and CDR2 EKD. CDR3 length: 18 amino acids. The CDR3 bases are TGTGCCTGTGACACGCTGGGGGATATTTCCTGGGACACCCGACAGATGTTTTTC. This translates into CACDTLGDISWDTRQMFF.

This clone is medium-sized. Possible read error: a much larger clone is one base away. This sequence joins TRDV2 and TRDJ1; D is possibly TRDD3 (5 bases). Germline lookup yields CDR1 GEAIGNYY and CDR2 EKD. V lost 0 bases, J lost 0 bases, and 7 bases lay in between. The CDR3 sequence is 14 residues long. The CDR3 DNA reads TGTGCCTGTGACACCTTGGGGTACACCGATAAACTCATCTTT. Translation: CACDTLGYTDKLIF.

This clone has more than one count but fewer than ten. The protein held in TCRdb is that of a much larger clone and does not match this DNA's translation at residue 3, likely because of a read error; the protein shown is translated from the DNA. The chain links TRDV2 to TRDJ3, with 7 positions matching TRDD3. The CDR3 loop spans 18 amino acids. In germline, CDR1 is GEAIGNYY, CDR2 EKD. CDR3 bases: TGTGCCCGTGACACCGGGGGATGGAGCTCCTGGGACACCCGACAGATGTTTTTC. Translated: CARDTGGWSSWDTRQMFF.

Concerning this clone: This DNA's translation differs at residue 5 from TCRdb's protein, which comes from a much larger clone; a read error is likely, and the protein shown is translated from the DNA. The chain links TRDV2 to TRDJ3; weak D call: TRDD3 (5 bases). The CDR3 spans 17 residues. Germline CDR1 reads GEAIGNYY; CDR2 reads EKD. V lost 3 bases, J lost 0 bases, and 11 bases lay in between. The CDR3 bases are TGTGCCTGTGACTCCTGGGCTTCCTCCTGGGACACCCGACAGATGTTTTTC. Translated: CACDSWASSWDTRQMFF.

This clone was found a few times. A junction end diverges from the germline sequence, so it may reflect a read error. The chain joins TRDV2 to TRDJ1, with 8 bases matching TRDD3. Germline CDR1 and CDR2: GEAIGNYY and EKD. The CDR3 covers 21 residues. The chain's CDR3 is CACDTLLGAISPEPYTDKPIF. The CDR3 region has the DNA TGTGCCTGTGACACCCTACTGGGGGCCATCTCACCCGAACCGTACACCGATAAACCCATCTTT.

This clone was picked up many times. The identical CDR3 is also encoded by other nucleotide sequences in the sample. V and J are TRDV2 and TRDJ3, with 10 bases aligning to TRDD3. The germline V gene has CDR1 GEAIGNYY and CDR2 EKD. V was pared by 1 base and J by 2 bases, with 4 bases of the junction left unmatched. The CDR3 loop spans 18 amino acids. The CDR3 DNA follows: TGTGCCTGTGACACTGGGGGATACTTGGCCTGGGACACCCGACAGATGTTTTTC. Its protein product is CACDTGGYLAWDTRQMFF.

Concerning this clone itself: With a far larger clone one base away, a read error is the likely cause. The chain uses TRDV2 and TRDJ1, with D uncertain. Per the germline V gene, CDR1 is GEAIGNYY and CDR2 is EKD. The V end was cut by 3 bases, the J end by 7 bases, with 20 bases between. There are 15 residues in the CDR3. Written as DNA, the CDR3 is TGTGCCTGTGACGCACCGGGGCTCCAATCCGGTAAACTCATCTTT. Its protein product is CACDAPGLQSGKLIF.

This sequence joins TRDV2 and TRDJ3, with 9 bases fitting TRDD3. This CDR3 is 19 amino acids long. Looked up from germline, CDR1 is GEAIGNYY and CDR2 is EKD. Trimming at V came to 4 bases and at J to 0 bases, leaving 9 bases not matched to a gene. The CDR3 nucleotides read TGTGCCTGTGATTACTGGGGGAACCAGAGCTCCTGGGACACCCGACAGATGTTTTTC. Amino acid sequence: CACDYWGNQSSWDTRQMFF.

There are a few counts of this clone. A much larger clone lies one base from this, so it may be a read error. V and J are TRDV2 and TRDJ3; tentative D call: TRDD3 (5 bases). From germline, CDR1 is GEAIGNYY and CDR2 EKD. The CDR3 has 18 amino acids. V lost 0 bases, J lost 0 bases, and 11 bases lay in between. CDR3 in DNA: TGTGCCTGTGACACCCGGGGAGAAAGCTCCTGGGACACCCGACAGATGTTTTTC. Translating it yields CACDTRGESSWDTRQMFF.

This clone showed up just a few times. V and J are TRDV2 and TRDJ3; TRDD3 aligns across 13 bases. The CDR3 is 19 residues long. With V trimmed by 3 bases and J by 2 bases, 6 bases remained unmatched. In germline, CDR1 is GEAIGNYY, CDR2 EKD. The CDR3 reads CACDEYWGIRTWDTRQMFF. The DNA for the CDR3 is TGTGCCTGTGACGAGTACTGGGGGATACGCACCTGGGACACCCGACAGATGTTTTTC.

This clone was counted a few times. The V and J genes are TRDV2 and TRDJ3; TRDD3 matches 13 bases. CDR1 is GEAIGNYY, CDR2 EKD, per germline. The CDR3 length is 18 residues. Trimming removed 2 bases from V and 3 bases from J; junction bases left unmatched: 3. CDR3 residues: CACDILGDTNWDTRQMFF. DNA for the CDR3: TGTGCCTGTGACATACTGGGGGATACGAACTGGGACACCCGACAGATGTTTTTC.

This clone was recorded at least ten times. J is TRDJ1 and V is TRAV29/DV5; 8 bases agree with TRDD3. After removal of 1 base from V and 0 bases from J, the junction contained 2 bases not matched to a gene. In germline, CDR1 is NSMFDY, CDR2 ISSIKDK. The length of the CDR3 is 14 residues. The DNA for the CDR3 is TGTGCAGCAAGCTGGGGGATGTACACCGATAAACTCATCTTT. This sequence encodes CAASWGMYTDKLIF.

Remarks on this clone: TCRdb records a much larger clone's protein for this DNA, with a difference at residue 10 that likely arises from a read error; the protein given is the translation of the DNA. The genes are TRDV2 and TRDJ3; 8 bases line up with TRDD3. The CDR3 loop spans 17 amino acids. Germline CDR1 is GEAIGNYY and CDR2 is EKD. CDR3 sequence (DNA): TGTGCCTGTGACAGTACTGGGGGCTCCTTGGACACCCGACAGATGTTTTTC. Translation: CACDSTGGSLDTRQMFF.

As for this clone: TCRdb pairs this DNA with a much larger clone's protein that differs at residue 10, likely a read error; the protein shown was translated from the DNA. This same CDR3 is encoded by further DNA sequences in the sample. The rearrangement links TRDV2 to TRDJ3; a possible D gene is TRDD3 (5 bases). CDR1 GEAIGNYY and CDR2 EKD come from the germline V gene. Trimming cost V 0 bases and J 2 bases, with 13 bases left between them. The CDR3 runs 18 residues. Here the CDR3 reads CACDTWGPSPWDTRQMFF. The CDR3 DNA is TGTGCCTGTGACACCTGGGGACCTAGCCCCTGGGACACCCGACAGATGTTTTTC.

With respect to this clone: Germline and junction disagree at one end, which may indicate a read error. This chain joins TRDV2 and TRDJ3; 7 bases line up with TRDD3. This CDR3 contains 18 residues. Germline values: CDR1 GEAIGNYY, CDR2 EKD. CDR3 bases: TGTGCCTGTGACACGTTGGGGGAGAGCTCCTGGGACGCCCGACAGATGTTTTTC. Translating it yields CACDTLGESSWDARQMFF.